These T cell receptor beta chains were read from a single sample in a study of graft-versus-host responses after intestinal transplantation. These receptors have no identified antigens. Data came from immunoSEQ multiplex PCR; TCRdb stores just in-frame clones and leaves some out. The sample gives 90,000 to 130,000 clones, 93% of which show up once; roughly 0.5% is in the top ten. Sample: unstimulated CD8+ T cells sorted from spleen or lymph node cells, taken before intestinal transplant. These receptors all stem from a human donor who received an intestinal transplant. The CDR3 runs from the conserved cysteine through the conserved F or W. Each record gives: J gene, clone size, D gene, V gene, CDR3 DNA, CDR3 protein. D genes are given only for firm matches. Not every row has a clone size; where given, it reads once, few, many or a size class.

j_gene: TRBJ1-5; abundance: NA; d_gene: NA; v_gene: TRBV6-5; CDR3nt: TGTGCCAGCAGTTACTCATCGGTTAGCAATCAGCCCCAGCATTTT; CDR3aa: CASSYSSVSNQPQHF
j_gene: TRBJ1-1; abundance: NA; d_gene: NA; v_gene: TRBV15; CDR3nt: TGTGCCACCAGCAGGGCTCGGGACATTCATGACACTGAAGCTTTCTTT; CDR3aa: CATSRARDIHDTEAFF
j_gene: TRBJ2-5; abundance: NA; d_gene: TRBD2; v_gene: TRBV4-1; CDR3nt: TGCGCCAGCAGCCCTGGACTAGATTCGTCTTGGAAGACCCAGTACTTC; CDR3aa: CASSPGLDSSWKTQYF
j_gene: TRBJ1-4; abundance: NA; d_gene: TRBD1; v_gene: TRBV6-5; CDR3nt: TGTGCCACCGGACCGGGACAGACTAATGAAAAACTGTTTTTT; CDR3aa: CATGPGQTNEKLFF
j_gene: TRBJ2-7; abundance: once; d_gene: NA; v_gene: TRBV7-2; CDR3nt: TGTGCCAGCAGCTCTATGGGGGGACTTTACTACGAGCAGTACTTC; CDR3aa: CASSSMGGLYYEQYF
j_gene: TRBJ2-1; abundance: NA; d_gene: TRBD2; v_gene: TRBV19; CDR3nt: TGTGCCAGTAGGCCGGGACTAGCGGGATGGGAGTACAATGAGCAGTTCTTC; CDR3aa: CASRPGLAGWEYNEQFF
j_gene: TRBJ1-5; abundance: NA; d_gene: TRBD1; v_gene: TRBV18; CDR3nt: TGTGCCAGCGCCCAGACAGGGGAGAAAGATCAGCCCCAGCATTTT; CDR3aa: CASAQTGEKDQPQHF
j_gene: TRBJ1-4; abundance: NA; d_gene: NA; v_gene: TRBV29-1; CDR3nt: TGCAGCGTTGGGGGAAGGGATGAAAAACTGTTTTTT; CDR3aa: CSVGGRDEKLFF
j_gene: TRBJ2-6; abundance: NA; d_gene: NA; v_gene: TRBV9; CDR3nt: TGTGCCAGCAGCGGACAGGGAGGGATGGGGGCCAACGTCCTGACTTTC; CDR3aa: CASSGQGGMGANVLTF
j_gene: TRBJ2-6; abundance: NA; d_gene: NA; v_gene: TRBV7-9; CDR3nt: TGTGCCAGCAGCTTTGCAGGGTCCGCGGCCAACGTCCTGACTTTC; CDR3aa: CASSFAGSAANVLTF
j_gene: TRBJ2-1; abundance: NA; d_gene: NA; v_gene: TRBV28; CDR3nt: TGTGCCAGCAGTACGGGGACTTACAATGAGCAGTTCTTC; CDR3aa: CASSTGTYNEQFF
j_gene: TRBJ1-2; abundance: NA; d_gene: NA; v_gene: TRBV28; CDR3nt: TGTGCCAGCAGTCGGGAGGGAGAGGGCTACACCTTC; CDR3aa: CASSREGEGYTF
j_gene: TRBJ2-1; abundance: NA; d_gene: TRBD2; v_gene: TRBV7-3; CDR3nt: TGTGCCAGCAGCCCGAGCGGGGGCGGGATGGGTGAGCAGTTCTTC; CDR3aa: CASSPSGGGMGEQFF
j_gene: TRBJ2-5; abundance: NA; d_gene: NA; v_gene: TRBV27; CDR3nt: TGTGCCAGCAGTTTAAAGGGGGAGACCCAGTACTTC; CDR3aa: CASSLKGETQYF
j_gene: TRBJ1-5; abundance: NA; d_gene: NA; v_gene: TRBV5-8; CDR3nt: TGTGCCAGCAGCTTGGCCCCGGTATACCCCAATCAGCCCCAGCATTTT; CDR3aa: CASSLAPVYPNQPQHF
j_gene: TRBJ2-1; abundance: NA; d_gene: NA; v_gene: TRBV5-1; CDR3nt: TGCGCCAGCAGCTCTGGAACAGGGTGGGTTGGCAATGAGCAGTTCTTC; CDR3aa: CASSSGTGWVGNEQFF
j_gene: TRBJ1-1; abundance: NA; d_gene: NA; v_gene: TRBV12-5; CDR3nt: TGTGCTAGTGGTTTGCCCCTCGAAACAGGGATGAACATGAACACTGAAGCTTTCTTT; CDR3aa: CASGLPLETGMNMNTEAFF
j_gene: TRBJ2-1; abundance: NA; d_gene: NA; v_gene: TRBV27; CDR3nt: TGTGCCAGCAGGTCTTCAGCGGCCCTCCCCAATGAGCAGTTCTTC; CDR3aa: CASRSSAALPNEQFF
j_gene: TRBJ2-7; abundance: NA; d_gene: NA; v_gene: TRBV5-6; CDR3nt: TGTGCCAGCAGCTTGGAGGTTGAGCAGTACTTC; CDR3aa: CASSLEVEQYF
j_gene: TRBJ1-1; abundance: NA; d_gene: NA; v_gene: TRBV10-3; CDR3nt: TGTGCCATCAGTGACTCTGGACAGAGCACTGAAGCTTTCTTT; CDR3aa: CAISDSGQSTEAFF
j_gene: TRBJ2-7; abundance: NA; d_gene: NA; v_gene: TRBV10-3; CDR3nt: TGTGCCATCAGTGAACTAGAAGTCTACGAGCAGTACTTC; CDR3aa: CAISELEVYEQYF
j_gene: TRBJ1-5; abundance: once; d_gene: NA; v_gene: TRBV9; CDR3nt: TGTGCCAGCAGCGTAGGGGGTGGCAATCAGCCCCAGCATTTT; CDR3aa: CASSVGGGNQPQHF
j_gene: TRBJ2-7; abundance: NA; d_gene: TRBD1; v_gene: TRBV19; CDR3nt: TGTGCCAGTAGTATGGGGACAGGACCCCTCTACGAGCAGTACTTC; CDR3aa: CASSMGTGPLYEQYF
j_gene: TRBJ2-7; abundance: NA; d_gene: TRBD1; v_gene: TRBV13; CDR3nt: TGTGCCAGCAGCTCCGACAGGGGGCCTAGGGAGCAGTACTTC; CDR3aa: CASSSDRGPREQYF
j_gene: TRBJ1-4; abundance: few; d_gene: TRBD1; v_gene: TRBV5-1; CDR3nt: TGCGCCAGCAGCCCTCGGGACAGCCGTGCAACTAATGAAAAACTGTTTTTT; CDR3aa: CASSPRDSRATNEKLFF